This entry features one TCR beta chain sequence. This sample was taken from a study of blood T cell repertoires in COVID-19. For the study at large: Samples came from the United States, Italy and Spain, spanning acute and convalescent COVID-19.

Libraries were prepared by immunoSEQ multiplex PCR; TCRdb keeps only in-frame clonotypes and omits some of them. This table has tens of thousands of clones, around 85% appearing once. The receptor's source is a man aged 50-60 years with acute or convalescent COVID-19. Sample: peripheral blood.

As DNA, the CDR3 is TGTGCCAGCAGCCAATCTAGGGCAGGAGGAGATGGCTACACCTTC. Translating gives CASSQSRAGGDGYTF. The chain recombines TRBV16 with TRBJ1-2, with D hard to call. V was shortened by 0 bases and J by 6 bases, with 14 bases between the two germline ends. The CDR3 covers 15 residues. From germline, CDR1 is KGHSY and CDR2 FQNENV.